Presented here are 24 T cell receptor beta chains from one specimen sequenced in a study of T cell responses to AZD1222 COVID-19 vaccine. Libraries were prepared by immunoSEQ multiplex PCR; TCRdb keeps only in-frame clonotypes and omits some of them. The sample has under 110,000 clones, around 87% seen once; the top ten hold roughly 10%. The sample was peripheral blood, taken 28 days after the second AZD1222 dose. The receptors were gathered from an adult who received the AZD1222 COVID-19 vaccine.

The rearrangement uses TRBV6-1 and TRBJ2-7, with TRBD1 matching 9 bases. CDR3 size: 16 residues. Germline CDR1 MNHNS, CDR2 SASEGT. The J segment lost 1 base and the V segment lost 3 bases, leaving 7 bases of the junction unmatched. The DNA for the CDR3 is TGTGCCAGCAGTGAGAGGGGACAGGGAGCGTCCTACGAGCAGTACTTC. Its translation: CASSERGQGASYEQYF.

The J gene is TRBJ2-3, the V gene TRBV7-2, with 12 bases fitting TRBD2. V shed 1 base and J 6 bases; nucleotides not matched to a gene: 2. CDR3 size: 15 residues. The germline gives CDR1 SGHTA, CDR2 FQGNSA. The DNA of the CDR3 is TGTGCCAGCAGCTTAGTCACTAGCGGGAGGGATACGCAGTATTTT. Amino acid sequence: CASSLVTSGRDTQYF.

The rearrangement uses TRBV6-1 and TRBJ2-5; TRBD2 matches 9 bases. The V segment lost 4 bases and the J segment 0 bases; nucleotides outside the gene matches: 9. CDR3 length: 17 residues. CDR1 and CDR2 (germline): MNHNS, SASEGT. The CDR3 sequence: CASSALAGPTYQETQYF. The CDR3 DNA reads as TGTGCCAGCAGTGCCCTAGCGGGGCCAACGTACCAAGAGACCCAGTACTTC.

V and J are TRBV10-2 and TRBJ1-1; 7 bases agree with TRBD1. The CDR3 consists of 13 residues. V lost 6 bases, J lost 0 bases, and 1 base stayed unmatched. Germline values: CDR1 WSHSY, CDR2 SAAADI. The DNA for the CDR3 is TGCGCCAGCAGCGGACAGGTGAACACTGAAGCTTTCTTT. Residues: CASSGQVNTEAFF.

The chain uses TRBV6-1 and TRBJ1-2; possible D gene TRBD1, 6 bases. This CDR3 is 14 amino acids long. With 5 bases removed from V and 4 bases from J, the gap between germline ends came to 14 bases. The germline V gene encodes CDR1 MNHNS and CDR2 SASEGT. In nucleotides, the CDR3 is TGTGCCAGCAGTTCACAGGGTCCCCCCTATGGCTACACCTTC. Protein sequence: CASSSQGPPYGYTF.

V is TRBV5-1 and J is TRBJ1-5; possibly TRBD1 for D (6 bases). CDR3 length: 15 amino acids. CDR1 is SGHRS and CDR2 is YFSETQ in the germline V gene. V shed 4 bases and J shed 4 bases, with 15 bases lying between them. CDR3 nucleotide sequence: TGCGCCAGCAGCCTGGACAGCAATCCTAATCAGCCCCAGCATTTT. Translation gives CASSLDSNPNQPQHF.

The rearrangement joins TRBV5-1 to TRBJ1-1, with D possibly TRBD1 on 5 matching bases. Germline V gene lookup returns CDR1 SGHRS and CDR2 YFSETQ. Trimming removed 0 bases from V and 4 bases from J, with 10 bases in between. The CDR3 loop spans 14 amino acids. This chain's CDR3 is CASSLAGGSTEAFF. CDR3 in DNA: TGCGCCAGCAGCTTGGCTGGGGGGAGCACTGAAGCTTTCTTT.

The genes are TRBV6-1 and TRBJ1-5; 7 bases align to TRBD1. There are 15 residues in the CDR3. Trimming cost V 0 bases and J 6 bases; bases outside gene matches: 5. CDR1 and CDR2 (germline): MNHNS, SASEGT. CDR3 nucleotide sequence: TGTGCCAGCAGTGAAGCTCTACAGGGGATTCAGCCCCAGCATTTT. It codes for CASSEALQGIQPQHF.

This clone was counted once. This sequence joins TRBV7-2 and TRBJ1-2, with 7 nucleotides matching TRBD1. With 6 bases clipped from V and 3 bases from J, the junction kept 4 bases outside the gene matches. The CDR3 length is 13 residues. The V gene's germline CDR1 is SGHTA and CDR2 FQGNSA. CDR3 region: CASRPDRDYGYTF. The CDR3 bases are TGTGCCAGCAGACCCGACAGGGACTATGGCTACACCTTC.

The chain employs TRBV5-5 and TRBJ2-2, with D uncertain. The germline V gene encodes CDR1 SGHKS and CDR2 YYEKEE (reference sequence). The germline V and J ends were trimmed by 6 bases and 0 bases, with 15 bases remaining between them. The CDR3 is 16 amino acids. The CDR3, as DNA: TGTGCCAGCAACCCCGGAATGATAACGAACACCGGGGAGCTGTTTTTT. Protein: CASNPGMITNTGELFF.

V usage is TRBV18 and J usage is TRBJ1-6, with 8 bases fitting TRBD1. CDR3 size: 15 residues. V gave up 0 bases and J gave up 7 bases; unmatched junction bases: 2. Looked up from germline, CDR1 is KGHSH and CDR2 is LQKENI. The DNA of the CDR3 is TGTGCCAGCTCACCACCCAGGGGGCCAAATTCACCCCTCCACTTT. Residues: CASSPPRGPNSPLHF.

V and J are TRBV6-5 and TRBJ2-3; possible D gene TRBD2, 6 bases. CDR1 and CDR2 from the germline V gene are MNHEY and SVGAGI. V lost 6 bases to trimming and J lost 6 bases, with 10 bases between them. This CDR3 is built from 12 residues. CDR3 sequence (DNA): TGTGCCAGCAGCCCAGGGAGGGATACGCAGTATTTT. Translated: CASSPGRDTQYF.

This chain connects TRBV10-3 to TRBJ2-3; 8 nucleotides line up with TRBD2. Per the germline V gene, CDR1 is ENHRY and CDR2 is SYGVKD. The J segment lost 0 bases and the V segment lost 6 bases, leaving 8 bases of the junction unmatched. CDR3 size: 16 residues. The CDR3, as DNA: TGTGCCATCAGCAGATTAGCGGGGCCTAGCACAGATACGCAGTATTTT. Translated: CAISRLAGPSTDTQYF.

The rearrangement joins TRBV7-9 to TRBJ2-7; either TRBD1 or TRBD2 may supply D (5 bases each). The germline V and J ends were trimmed by 5 bases and 5 bases, with 13 bases remaining between them. Germline assignment: CDR1 SEHNR and CDR2 FQNEAQ (reference sequence). This CDR3 is built from 13 residues. CDR3 DNA: TGTGCCAGCAGCCACCGGGGCCACGACGAGCAGTACTTC. Protein sequence: CASSHRGHDEQYF.

The chain uses TRBV12-3 or TRBV12-4 and TRBJ2-1, with D maybe TRBD2 (5 bases). The CDR3 runs to 12 residues. Trimming removed 6 bases from V and 5 bases from J, with 8 bases in between. CDR3: CASREANNEQFF. The CDR3 coding sequence is TGTGCCAGCAGGGAGGCGAACAATGAGCAGTTCTTC.

The rearrangement links TRBV5-4 to TRBJ2-7; TRBD2 is a possible D gene (6 bases). From germline, CDR1 is SGHNT and CDR2 YYREEE (reference sequence). The CDR3 contains 15 residues. The V end was cut by 4 bases, the J end by 0 bases, with 14 bases between. CDR3 sequence (DNA): TGTGCCAGCAGCCGGGGACTGACGAGCTCCTACGAGCAGTACTTC. This translates into CASSRGLTSSYEQYF.

The J gene is TRBJ2-7, the V gene TRBV5-1; perhaps TRBD2 as D (6 bases). Between the trimmed V and J ends, which lost 2 bases and 0 bases, there was a span of 15 bases. The CDR3 has 16 residues. Germline loops: CDR1 SGHRS, CDR2 YFSETQ. The CDR3 DNA sequence: TGCGCCAGCAGCTTAGACGGGAGTGTGTCCTCCTACGAGCAGTACTTC. Its protein is CASSLDGSVSSYEQYF.

The genes are TRBV13 and TRBJ2-7; D is undetermined. V was pared by 0 bases and J by 2 bases, with 5 bases between. The germline V gene has CDR1 PRHDT and CDR2 FYEKMQ (reference sequence). This CDR3 contains 13 residues. CDR3 region: CASSLGRTYEQYF. The CDR3 DNA sequence: TGTGCCAGCAGCTTAGGACGGACCTACGAGCAGTACTTC.

This rearrangement joins TRBV29-1 to TRBJ2-3, with a possible D match to TRBD2 (7 bases). The CDR3 is 13 amino acids. CDR1 and CDR2 from the germline V gene are SQVTM and ANQGSEA. The V and J ends lost 6 bases and 3 bases respectively, with 13 bases between them. The CDR3 sequence: CSVGLGGTDTQYF. CDR3 nucleotides: TGCAGCGTAGGACTAGGGGGGACAGATACGCAGTATTTT.

The V call is TRBV10-3, the J call TRBJ1-1; 9 bases line up with TRBD1. Trimming took 2 bases from V and 4 from J; bases not matched to a gene: 17. Germline V gene data show CDR1 as ENHRY and CDR2 as SYGVKD. The CDR3 loop spans 19 amino acids. CDR3 nucleotides: TGTGCCATCAGTGAGGCCCACCGGGACAGGGTTTATTCGGGCACTGAAGCTTTCTTT. Its protein product is CAISEAHRDRVYSGTEAFF.

The V and J genes are TRBV6-5 and TRBJ2-3, with D hard to call. Trimming removed 3 bases from V and 0 bases from J, with 10 bases in between. This CDR3 is built from 15 residues. CDR1 and CDR2 from the germline V gene are MNHEY and SVGAGI. CDR3 DNA sequence: TGTGCCAGCAGTTATCGATTATCTAGCACAGATACGCAGTATTTT. Translation gives CASSYRLSSTDTQYF.

J is TRBJ1-2 and V is TRBV19; 7 bases align to TRBD1. Germline loops: CDR1 LNHDA, CDR2 SQIVND (reference sequence). J gave up 2 bases and V 7 bases, and 13 bases lay outside the gene matches. The CDR3 loop spans 16 amino acids. The CDR3 is CASNPIRDRKNYGYTF. The DNA of the CDR3 is TGTGCCAGTAACCCGATCCGGGACAGAAAAAACTATGGCTACACCTTC.

This rearrangement joins TRBV5-4 to TRBJ2-5, with D tentatively TRBD1 (6 bases). The CDR3 consists of 14 residues. Trimming left V 2 bases short and J 4 bases short, with 12 bases between. Germline V gene sequence: CDR1 SGHNT, CDR2 YYREEE (reference sequence). The CDR3 spells CASSFSGEGETQYF. The CDR3 DNA reads as TGTGCCAGCAGCTTTTCAGGGGAAGGAGAGACCCAGTACTTC. Combining the CDR3 with reference TRBV5-4 and TRBJ2-5 gives the whole variable domain ETGVTQSPTHLIKTRGQQVTLRCSSQSGHNTVSWYQQALGQGPQFIFQYYREEENGRGNFPPRFSGLQFPNYSSELNVNALELDDSALYLCASSFSGEGETQYFGPGTRLLVL.

This chain links TRBV5-1 with TRBJ2-5; possible D gene TRBD2, 5 bases. This CDR3 is 14 amino acids long. Germline lookup yields CDR1 SGHRS and CDR2 YFSETQ. Trimming left V 4 bases short and J 0 bases short, with 10 bases between. The CDR3 here is CASSPSGNQETQYF. The CDR3 DNA is TGCGCCAGCAGCCCCTCGGGGAACCAAGAGACCCAGTACTTC.